Sequencing of this T cell receptor (beta chain) was carried out in a study of PD-L1 blockade in urothelial cancer. This CDR3 is 15 amino acids long. V trimming: 0 bases; J trimming: 6 bases; junction bases outside the gene matches: 5. Germline CDR1 is SGHDT and CDR2 is YYEEEE. Synthetically made TCR analog templates were put into each PCR as spikes. The assay was immunoSEQ multiplex PCR, and TCRdb's table has in-frame clones only and misses some. The sample has 38,000 or so clones, around four fifths seen once. The time point is: pretreatment peripheral blood. Patients yielded 1 to 8 samples each, pretreatment and on-treatment.

The specimen was PBMCs, collected around atezolizumab (anti-PD-L1) treatment. The V call is TRBV5-6, the J call TRBJ2-1, with TRBD1 matching 8 bases. The clonotype comes from an elderly man with urothelial cancer. In DNA, the CDR3 is TGTGCCAGCAGCTTGGGGTTCGGGACAGGCAATGAGCAGTTCTTC. Protein: CASSLGFGTGNEQFF.